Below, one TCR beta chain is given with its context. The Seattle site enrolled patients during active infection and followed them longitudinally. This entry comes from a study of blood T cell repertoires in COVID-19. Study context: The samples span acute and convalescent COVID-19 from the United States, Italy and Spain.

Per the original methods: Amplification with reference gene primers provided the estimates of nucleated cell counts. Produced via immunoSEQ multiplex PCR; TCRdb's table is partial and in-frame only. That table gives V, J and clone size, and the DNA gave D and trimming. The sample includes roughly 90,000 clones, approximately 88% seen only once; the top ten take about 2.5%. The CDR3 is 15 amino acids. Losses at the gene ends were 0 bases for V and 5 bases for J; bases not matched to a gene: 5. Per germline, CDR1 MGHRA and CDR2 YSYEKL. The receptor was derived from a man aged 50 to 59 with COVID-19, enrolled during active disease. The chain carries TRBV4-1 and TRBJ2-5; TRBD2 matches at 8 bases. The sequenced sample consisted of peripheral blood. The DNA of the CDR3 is TGCGCCAGCAGCCAAGAGGGACTAGTCGGTGAGACCCAGTACTTC. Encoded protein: CASSQEGLVGETQYF.